This T cell receptor beta chain was identified in a study of regulatory T cells in long-lasting Graves disease. This clonotype was seen at least ten times. According to the study, TCR beta libraries were built with iRepertoire HTBI primers and CDR3-region Arm-PCR. MiXCR was run by TCRdb on the multiplex PCR reads, yielding one entry per CDR3 protein. The sample records some 400,000 distinct CDR3 sequences, about 16% being singletons. The time point was: newly diagnosed GD, antithyroid drugs for less than 3 months. RNA from PBMCs was the source of the TCR library. These same data were also listed under a study on T cells in Graves' hyperthyroidism and ophthalmopathy.

Material: peripheral blood mononuclear cells (PBMCs), obtained at new diagnosis, from a patient treated with antithyroid drugs. The source of this sequence is a woman aged 25 to 45 with Graves disease.

Here the CDR3 reads CASSSPATPETYTDTQYF. CDR3 coding DNA: TGCGCCAGCAGCTCGCCAGCGACTCCGGAGACCTACACAGATACGCAGTATTTT. The chain is built from TRBV5-1 and TRBJ2-3; no clear D. The CDR3 is 18 residues long. Per the germline V gene, CDR1 is SGHRS and CDR2 is YFSETQ. V was shortened by 3 bases and J by 2 bases, with 22 bases between the two germline ends.